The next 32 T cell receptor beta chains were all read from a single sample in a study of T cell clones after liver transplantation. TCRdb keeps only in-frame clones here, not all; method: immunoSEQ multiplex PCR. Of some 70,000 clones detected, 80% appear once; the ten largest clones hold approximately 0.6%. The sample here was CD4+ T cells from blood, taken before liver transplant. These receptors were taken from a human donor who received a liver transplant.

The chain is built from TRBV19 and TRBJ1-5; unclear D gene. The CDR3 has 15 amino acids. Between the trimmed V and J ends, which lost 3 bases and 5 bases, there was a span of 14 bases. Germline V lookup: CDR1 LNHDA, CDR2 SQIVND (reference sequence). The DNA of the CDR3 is TGTGCCAGTAGTATCTATAGCGGGTTCGATCAGCCCCAGCATTTT. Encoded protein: CASSIYSGFDQPQHF.

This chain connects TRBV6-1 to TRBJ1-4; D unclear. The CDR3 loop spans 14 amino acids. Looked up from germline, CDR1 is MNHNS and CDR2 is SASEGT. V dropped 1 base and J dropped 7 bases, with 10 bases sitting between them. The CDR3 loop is CASSEVTKSEKLFF. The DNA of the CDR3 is TGTGCCAGCAGTGAAGTGACCAAGAGTGAAAAACTGTTTTTT.

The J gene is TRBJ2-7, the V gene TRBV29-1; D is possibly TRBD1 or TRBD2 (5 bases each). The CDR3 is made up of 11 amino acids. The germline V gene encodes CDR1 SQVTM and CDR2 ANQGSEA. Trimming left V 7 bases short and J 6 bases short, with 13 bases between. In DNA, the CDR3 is TGCAGCGCTAAACTGGGGGTCGAGCAGTACTTC. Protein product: CSAKLGVEQYF.

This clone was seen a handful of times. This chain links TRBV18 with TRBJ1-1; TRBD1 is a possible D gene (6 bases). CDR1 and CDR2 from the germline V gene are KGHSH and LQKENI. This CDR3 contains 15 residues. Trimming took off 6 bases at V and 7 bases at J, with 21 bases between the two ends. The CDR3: CASSPATGRSREAFF. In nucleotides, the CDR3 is TGTGCCAGCTCCCCCGCCACAGGGAGGTCCCGTGAAGCTTTCTTT. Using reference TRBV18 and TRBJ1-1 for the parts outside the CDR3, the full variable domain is NAGVMQNPRHLVRRRGQEARLRCSPMKGHSHVYWYRQLPEEGLKFMVYLQKENIIDESGMPKERFSAEFPKEGPSILRIQQVVRGDSAAYFCASSPATGRSREAFFGQGTRLTVV.

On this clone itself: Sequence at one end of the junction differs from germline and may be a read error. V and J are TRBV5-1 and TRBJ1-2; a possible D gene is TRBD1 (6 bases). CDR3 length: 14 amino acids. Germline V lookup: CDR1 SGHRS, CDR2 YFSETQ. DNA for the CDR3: TGTGCCAGCAGCTTGGACTACAGGGACTATGGCTACACCTTC. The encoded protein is CASSLDYRDYGYTF.

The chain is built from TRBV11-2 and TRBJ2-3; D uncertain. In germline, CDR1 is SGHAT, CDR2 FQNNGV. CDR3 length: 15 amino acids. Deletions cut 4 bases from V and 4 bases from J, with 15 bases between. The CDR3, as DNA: TGTGCCAGCAGCTCCTTTGGGGATCCCGCAGATACGCAGTATTTT. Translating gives CASSSFGDPADTQYF.

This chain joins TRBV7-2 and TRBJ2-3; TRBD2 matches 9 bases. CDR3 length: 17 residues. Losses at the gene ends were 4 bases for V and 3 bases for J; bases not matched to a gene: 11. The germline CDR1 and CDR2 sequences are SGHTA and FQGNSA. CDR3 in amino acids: CASSSRGGSGGTDTQYF. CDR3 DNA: TGTGCCAGCAGCTCGCGAGGAGGTAGCGGGGGTACAGATACGCAGTATTTT.

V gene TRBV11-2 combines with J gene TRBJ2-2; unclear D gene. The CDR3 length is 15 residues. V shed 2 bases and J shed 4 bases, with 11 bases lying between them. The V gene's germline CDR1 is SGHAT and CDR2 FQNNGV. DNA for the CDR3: TGTGCCAGCAGCTTAAGCCGGCGCGGCACCGGGGAGCTGTTTTTT. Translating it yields CASSLSRRGTGELFF.

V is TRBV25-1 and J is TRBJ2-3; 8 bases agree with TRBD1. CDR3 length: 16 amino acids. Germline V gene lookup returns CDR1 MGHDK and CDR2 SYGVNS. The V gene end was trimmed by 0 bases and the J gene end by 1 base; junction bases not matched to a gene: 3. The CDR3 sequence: CASSEYMGQGTDTQYF. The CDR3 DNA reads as TGTGCCAGCAGTGAATATATGGGACAGGGCACAGATACGCAGTATTTT.

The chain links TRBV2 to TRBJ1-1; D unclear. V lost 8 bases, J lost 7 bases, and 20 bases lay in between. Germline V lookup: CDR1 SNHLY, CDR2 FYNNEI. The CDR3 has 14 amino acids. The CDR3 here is CASLRGEGLIEAFF. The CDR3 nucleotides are TGTGCCAGCCTACGGGGAGAGGGTCTCATTGAAGCTTTCTTT.

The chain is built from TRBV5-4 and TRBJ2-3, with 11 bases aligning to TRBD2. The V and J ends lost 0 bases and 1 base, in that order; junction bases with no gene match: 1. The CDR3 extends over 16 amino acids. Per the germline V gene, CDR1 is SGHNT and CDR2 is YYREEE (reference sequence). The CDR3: CASSLDSGRGTDTQYF. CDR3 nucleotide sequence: TGTGCCAGCAGCTTGGATAGCGGGAGGGGCACAGATACGCAGTATTTT.

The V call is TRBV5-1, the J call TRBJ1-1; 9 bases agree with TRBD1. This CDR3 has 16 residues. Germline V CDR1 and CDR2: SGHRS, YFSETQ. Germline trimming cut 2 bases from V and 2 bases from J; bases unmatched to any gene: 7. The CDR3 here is CASSFTGTGLNTEAFF. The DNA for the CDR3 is TGCGCCAGCAGCTTCACCGGGACAGGGTTAAACACTGAAGCTTTCTTT.

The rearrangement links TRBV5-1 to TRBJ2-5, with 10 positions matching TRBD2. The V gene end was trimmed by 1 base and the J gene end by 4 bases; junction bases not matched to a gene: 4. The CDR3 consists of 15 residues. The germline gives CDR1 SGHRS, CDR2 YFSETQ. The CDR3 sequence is CASSLTAGGSETQYF. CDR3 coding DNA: TGCGCCAGCAGCTTGACAGCGGGAGGGTCAGAGACCCAGTACTTC. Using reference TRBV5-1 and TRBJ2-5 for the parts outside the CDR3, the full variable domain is KAGVTQTPRYLIKTRGQQVTLSCSPISGHRSVSWYQQTPGQGLQFLFEYFSETQRNKGNFPGRFSGRQFSNSRSEMNVSTLELGDSALYLCASSLTAGGSETQYFGPGTRLLVL.

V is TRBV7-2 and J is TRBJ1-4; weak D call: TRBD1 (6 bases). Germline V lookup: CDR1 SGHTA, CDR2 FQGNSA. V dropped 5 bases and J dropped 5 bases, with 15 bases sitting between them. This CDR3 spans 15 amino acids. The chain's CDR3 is CASSPVGGRNEKLFF. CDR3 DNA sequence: TGTGCCAGCAGCCCGGTCGGGGGGCGAAATGAAAAACTGTTTTTT.

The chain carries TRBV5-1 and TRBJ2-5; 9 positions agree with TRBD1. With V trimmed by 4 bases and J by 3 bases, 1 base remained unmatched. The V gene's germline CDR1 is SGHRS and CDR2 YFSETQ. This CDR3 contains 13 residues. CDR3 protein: CASSRTGEETQYF. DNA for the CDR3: TGCGCCAGCAGCCGGACAGGGGAAGAGACCCAGTACTTC.

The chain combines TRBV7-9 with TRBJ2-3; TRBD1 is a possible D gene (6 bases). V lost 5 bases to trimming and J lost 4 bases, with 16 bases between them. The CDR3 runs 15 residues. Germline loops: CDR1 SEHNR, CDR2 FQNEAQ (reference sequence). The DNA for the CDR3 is TGTGCCAGCAGCCCTAACACAGGGATCGCAGATACGCAGTATTTT. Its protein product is CASSPNTGIADTQYF.

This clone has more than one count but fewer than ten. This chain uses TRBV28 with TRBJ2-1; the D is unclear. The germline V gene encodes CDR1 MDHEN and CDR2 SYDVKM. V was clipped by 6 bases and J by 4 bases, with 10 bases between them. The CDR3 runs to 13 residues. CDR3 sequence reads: CASRRTEYNEQFF. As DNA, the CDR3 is TGTGCCAGCAGGCGAACAGAGTACAATGAGCAGTTCTTC.

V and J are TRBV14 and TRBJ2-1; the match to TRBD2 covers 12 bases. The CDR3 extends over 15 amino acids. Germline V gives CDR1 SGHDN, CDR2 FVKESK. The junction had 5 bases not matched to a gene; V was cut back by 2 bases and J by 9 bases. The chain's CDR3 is CASSQRTSGTGEQFF. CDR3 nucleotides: TGTGCCAGCAGCCAACGGACTAGCGGGACTGGTGAGCAGTTCTTC.

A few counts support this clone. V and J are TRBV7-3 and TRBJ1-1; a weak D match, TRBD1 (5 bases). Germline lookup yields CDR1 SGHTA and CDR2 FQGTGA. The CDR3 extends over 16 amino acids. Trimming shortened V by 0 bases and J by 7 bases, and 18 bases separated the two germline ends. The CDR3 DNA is TGTGCCAGCAGCTTAACGGCCGGGGCAGTGAGAGGTGAAGCTTTCTTT. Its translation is CASSLTAGAVRGEAFF.

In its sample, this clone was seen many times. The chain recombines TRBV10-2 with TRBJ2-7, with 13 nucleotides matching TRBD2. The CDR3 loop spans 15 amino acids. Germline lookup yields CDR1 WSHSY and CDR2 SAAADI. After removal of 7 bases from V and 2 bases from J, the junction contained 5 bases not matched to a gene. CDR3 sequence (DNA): TGCGCCAGCATGCCTGGGACTAGCGGGGCCTACGAGCAGTACTTC. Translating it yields CASMPGTSGAYEQYF.

For the CDR3, the DNA is TGTGCCAGCAGTGACAGCTTGGGCGAGCAGTACTTC. Encoded protein: CASSDSLGEQYF. The chain joins TRBV25-1 to TRBJ2-7; D gene uncertain. Germline lookup yields CDR1 MGHDK and CDR2 SYGVNS. This CDR3 comprises 12 residues. Trimming left V 3 bases short and J 6 bases short, with 9 bases between.

The CDR3: CASSQTPGVSIEQFF. The CDR3 nucleotides read TGCGCCAGCAGCCAAACTCCCGGGGTGAGCATTGAGCAGTTCTTC. V is TRBV4-3 and J is TRBJ2-1; D might be TRBD2 (5 bases). The CDR3 is 15 amino acids. Deletions cut 2 bases from V and 9 bases from J, with 17 bases between. CDR1 and CDR2 (germline): LGHNA, YSLEER.

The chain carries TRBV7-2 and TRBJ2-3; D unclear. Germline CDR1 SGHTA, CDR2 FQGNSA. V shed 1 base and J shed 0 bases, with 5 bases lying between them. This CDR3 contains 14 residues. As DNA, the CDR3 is TGTGCCAGCAGCTTAGATCCGAGCACAGATACGCAGTATTTT. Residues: CASSLDPSTDTQYF.

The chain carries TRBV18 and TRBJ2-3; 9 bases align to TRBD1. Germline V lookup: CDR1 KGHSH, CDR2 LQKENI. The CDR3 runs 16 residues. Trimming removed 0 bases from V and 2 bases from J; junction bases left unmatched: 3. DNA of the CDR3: TGTGCCAGCTCACCACCCAGGACAGGGGACACAGATACGCAGTATTTT. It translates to CASSPPRTGDTDTQYF.

The CDR3 DNA sequence: TGTGCCAGCAGCCCAGGTTTGGCTTCTGTCTACGAGCAGTACTTC. Its protein product is CASSPGLASVYEQYF. The genes are TRBV4-2 and TRBJ2-7, with unresolved D. The germline CDR1 and CDR2 sequences are LGHNA and YNFKEQ. Trimming took 4 bases from V and 3 from J, leaving 16 bases between them. The CDR3 is 15 amino acids.

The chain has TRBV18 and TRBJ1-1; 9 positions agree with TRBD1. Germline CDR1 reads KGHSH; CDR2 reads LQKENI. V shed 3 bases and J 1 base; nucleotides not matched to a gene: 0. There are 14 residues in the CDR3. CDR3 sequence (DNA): TGTGCCAGCTCACCGGGACAGGGGAACACTGAAGCTTTCTTT. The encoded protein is CASSPGQGNTEAFF.

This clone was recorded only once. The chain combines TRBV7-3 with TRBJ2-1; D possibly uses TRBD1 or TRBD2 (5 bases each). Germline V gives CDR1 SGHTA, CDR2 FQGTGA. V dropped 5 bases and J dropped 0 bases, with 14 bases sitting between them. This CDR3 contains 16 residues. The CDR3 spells CASSLHSDSSYNEQFF. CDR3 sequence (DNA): TGTGCCAGCAGCCTCCATAGCGACAGCTCCTACAATGAGCAGTTCTTC.

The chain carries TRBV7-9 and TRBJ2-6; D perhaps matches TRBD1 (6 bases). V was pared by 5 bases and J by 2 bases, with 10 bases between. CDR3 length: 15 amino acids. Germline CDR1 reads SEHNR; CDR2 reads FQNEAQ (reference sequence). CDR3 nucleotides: TGTGCCAGCAGCCTATACAGGGCTGGGGCCAACGTCCTGACTTTC. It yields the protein CASSLYRAGANVLTF.

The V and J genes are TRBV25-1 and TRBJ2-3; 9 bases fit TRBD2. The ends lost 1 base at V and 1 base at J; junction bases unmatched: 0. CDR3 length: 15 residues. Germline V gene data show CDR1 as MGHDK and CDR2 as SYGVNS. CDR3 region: CASSEWTSGTDTQYF. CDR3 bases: TGTGCCAGCAGTGAATGGACTAGCGGCACAGATACGCAGTATTTT.

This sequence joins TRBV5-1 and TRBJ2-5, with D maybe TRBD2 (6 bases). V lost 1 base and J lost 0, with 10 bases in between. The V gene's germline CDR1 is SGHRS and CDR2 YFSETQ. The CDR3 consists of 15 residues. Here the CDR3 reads CASSLTSLYQETQYF. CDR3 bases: TGCGCCAGCAGCTTGACTAGCCTGTACCAAGAGACCCAGTACTTC.

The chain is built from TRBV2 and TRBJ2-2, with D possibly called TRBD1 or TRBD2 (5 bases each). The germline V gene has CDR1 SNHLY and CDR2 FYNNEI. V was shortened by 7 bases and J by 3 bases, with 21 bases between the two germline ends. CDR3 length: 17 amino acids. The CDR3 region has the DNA TGTGCCAGCACCCCAAGGCGTACGGGGACGTACACCGGGGAGCTGTTTTTT. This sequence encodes CASTPRRTGTYTGELFF.

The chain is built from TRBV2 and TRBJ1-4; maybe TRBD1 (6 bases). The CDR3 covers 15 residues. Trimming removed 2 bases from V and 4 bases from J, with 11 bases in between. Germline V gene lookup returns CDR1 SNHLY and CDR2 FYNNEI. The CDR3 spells CASSERRTDNEKLFF. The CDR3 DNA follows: TGTGCCAGCAGTGAAAGGAGGACAGATAATGAAAAACTGTTTTTT.